One and the same sample provided the 21 T cell receptor beta chains below, sequenced in a study of neurological immune-mediated disorders. One entry per CDR3 protein results from TCRdb running MiXCR on the 5' RACE reads. Of more than 35,000 distinct CDR3 sequences detected, more than 5% appear once; the ten largest clones hold roughly 0.5%. What was sequenced was CD4+ T cells from blood. All receptors derive from a woman aged 40 to 50 in good health.

Ten or more counts support this clonotype. The rearrangement uses TRBV29-1 and TRBJ1-1; no clear D. V was shortened by 5 bases and J by 1 base, with 11 bases between the two germline ends. Per the germline V gene, CDR1 is SQVTM and CDR2 is ANQGSEA. The CDR3 consists of 13 residues. CDR3 nucleotide sequence: TGCAGCGTTCTCCGGGGTTCGAACACTGAAGCTTTCTTT. Its translation: CSVLRGSNTEAFF.

In this sample, this clonotype turned up many times. J is TRBJ2-6 and V is TRBV14, with 8 bases fitting TRBD1. Losses at the gene ends were 1 base for V and 2 bases for J; bases not matched to a gene: 7. The CDR3 is 18 amino acids. From germline, CDR1 is SGHDN and CDR2 FVKESK. The CDR3 loop is CASSQATGTGPGANVLTF. The CDR3 DNA is TGTGCCAGCAGCCAAGCCACCGGGACAGGTCCTGGGGCCAACGTCCTGACTTTC.

In its sample, this clonotype was seen many times. This chain joins TRBV6-6 and TRBJ1-1; D perhaps matches TRBD1 (5 bases). The germline gives CDR1 MNHNY, CDR2 SVGAGI (reference sequence). The CDR3 runs to 16 residues. Between the trimmed V and J ends, which lost 10 bases and 1 base, there was a span of 22 bases. CDR3: CATHNDHRNGNTEAFF. Written as DNA, the CDR3 is TGTGCCACCCATAACGACCACAGGAACGGGAACACTGAAGCTTTCTTT.

This clonotype has at least ten counts. J is TRBJ2-1 and V is TRBV25-1, with TRBD1 matching over 10 bases. V lost 4 bases, J lost 6 bases, and 3 bases stayed unmatched. CDR3 length: 14 residues. The V gene's germline CDR1 is MGHDK and CDR2 SYGVNS. The CDR3: CASSGTGGPNEQFF. The CDR3 DNA is TGTGCCAGCAGTGGGACAGGGGGGCCCAATGAGCAGTTCTTC.

In this sample, this clonotype turned up many times. V usage is TRBV3-1 and J usage is TRBJ2-7; D may be TRBD2 (6 bases). Per the germline V gene, CDR1 is LGHDT and CDR2 is YNNKEL (reference sequence). The germline V and J ends were trimmed by 3 bases and 3 bases, with 15 bases remaining between them. The CDR3 is 15 residues long. The CDR3 spells CASSQSGGRYYEQYF. In DNA, the CDR3 is TGTGCCAGCAGCCAGAGCGGAGGGCGGTACTACGAGCAGTACTTC.

This clonotype came up many times. This chain connects TRBV28 to TRBJ1-6, with D tentatively TRBD1 (5 bases). The CDR3 loop spans 13 amino acids. The germline gives CDR1 MDHEN, CDR2 SYDVKM. V shed 6 bases and J shed 8 bases, with 11 bases lying between them. CDR3 amino acids: CASRPAGDSPLHF. CDR3 coding DNA: TGTGCCAGCAGACCGGCGGGGGATTCACCCCTCCACTTT.

This clonotype occurred many times. The J gene is TRBJ2-7, the V gene TRBV7-2; no clear D gene. This CDR3 contains 11 residues. In germline, CDR1 is SGHTA, CDR2 FQGNSA. Trimming stripped 5 bases from V and 3 bases from J, with 5 bases between. DNA for the CDR3: TGTGCCAGCAGCGCCATCTACGAGCAGTACTTC. It is translated as CASSAIYEQYF.

This clonotype was picked up many times. The chain couples TRBV6-6 to TRBJ2-5; perhaps TRBD1 as D (6 bases). The length of the CDR3 is 13 residues. V was clipped by 6 bases and J by 5 bases, with 13 bases between them. Looked up from germline, CDR1 is MNHNY and CDR2 is SVGAGI (reference sequence). In DNA form, the CDR3 reads TGTGCCAGCAGAGAGACAGGCGCGGAGACCCAGTACTTC. Protein sequence: CASRETGAETQYF.

This clonotype was seen ten or more times. The V and J genes are TRBV7-2 and TRBJ2-7; D not resolved. From germline, CDR1 is SGHTA and CDR2 FQGNSA. The V end lost 4 bases, the J end lost 6 bases, and 13 bases lay between the germline ends. This CDR3 has 13 residues. The CDR3 coding sequence is TGTGCCAGCAGCTCAGCGACGGGTCGCGAGCAGTACTTC. It specifies CASSSATGREQYF.

This clonotype was recorded at least ten times. V gene TRBV28 combines with J gene TRBJ2-2; TRBD2 matches 9 bases. Germline CDR1 MDHEN, CDR2 SYDVKM. The CDR3 has 16 amino acids. The V and J ends lost 6 bases and 4 bases, in that order; junction bases with no gene match: 9. The CDR3 protein is CASRPTASGTTGELFF. CDR3 nucleotides: TGTGCCAGCAGGCCGACAGCTAGCGGGACCACCGGGGAGCTGTTTTTT.

In its sample, this clonotype was seen many times. This sequence may be a read error, since a much larger clone differs from it by one base. The V and J genes are TRBV6-5 and TRBJ1-2, with no clear D. Germline V gene data show CDR1 as MNHEY and CDR2 as SVGAGI. The CDR3 loop spans 15 amino acids. The CDR3 region is CTSFGVAIVGYGYTF. The CDR3 DNA follows: TGTACCAGCTTCGGGGTGGCCATCGTTGGCTATGGCTACACCTTC.

This clonotype appeared many times. The V and J genes are TRBV20-1 and TRBJ2-3, with D tentatively TRBD2 (5 bases). The CDR3 spans 15 residues. The germline gives CDR1 DFQATT, CDR2 SNEGSKA (reference sequence). Deletions cut 5 bases from V and 1 base from J, with 16 bases between. The CDR3 here is CSAADLTRGTDTQYF. The CDR3 nucleotides are TGCAGTGCTGCAGACCTCACTAGGGGCACAGATACGCAGTATTTT.

In this sample, this clonotype turned up many times. V gene TRBV12-3 or TRBV12-4 combines with J gene TRBJ1-2; 8 bases map to TRBD1. The length of the CDR3 is 12 residues. The V gene end was trimmed by 4 bases and the J gene end by 13 bases; junction bases not matched to a gene: 8. Here the CDR3 reads CASSSMLDRATF. The DNA of the CDR3 is TGTGCCAGCAGTTCCATGTTGGACAGGGCCACCTTC.

This clonotype showed up many times. This rearrangement joins TRBV7-2 to TRBJ2-5; a weak D match, TRBD1 (5 bases). Germline CDR1 reads SGHTA; CDR2 reads FQGNSA. The CDR3 has 15 residues. Trimming left V 4 bases short and J 1 base short, with 13 bases between. The CDR3 spells CASSSWGRAQETQYF. The CDR3 coding sequence is TGTGCCAGCAGCTCCTGGGGCAGAGCCCAAGAGACCCAGTACTTC.

This clonotype has only one observation. J is TRBJ1-1 and V is TRBV12-3 or TRBV12-4; D remains unclear. Trimming took 6 bases from V and 3 from J, leaving 11 bases between them. The CDR3 covers 13 residues. The CDR3 DNA follows: TGTGCCAGCAGCGAGACTTTTCACACTGAAGCTTTCTTT. This sequence encodes CASSETFHTEAFF.

This clonotype was detected ten times or more. For the CDR3, the DNA is TGTGCCAGCACCCGAGGGGGGGGACGGGTAACGGGGACCCAGCATTTT. This sequence encodes CASTRGGGRVTGTQHF. The chain is built from TRBV12-3 or TRBV12-4 and TRBJ1-5, with D possibly TRBD1 on 6 matching bases. V shed 7 bases and J shed 11 bases, with 27 bases lying between them. CDR3 length equals 16 residues.

At least ten counts were recorded for this clonotype. V usage is TRBV20-1 and J usage is TRBJ2-1, with TRBD2 matching over 7 bases. J was trimmed by 4 bases and V by 0 bases; bases with no gene match: 6. The CDR3 has 15 residues. Germline lookup yields CDR1 DFQATT and CDR2 SNEGSKA (reference sequence). CDR3 nucleotide sequence: TGCAGTGCTAGAGATTTGGGGGGGAATTACAATGAGCAGTTCTTC. The encoded protein is CSARDLGGNYNEQFF.

This clonotype was observed many times. The chain links TRBV5-1 to TRBJ2-7; D may be TRBD1 (5 bases). Germline-derived CDR1 and CDR2 are SGHRS and YFSETQ. This CDR3 is 17 amino acids long. V was shortened by 4 bases and J by 3 bases, with 23 bases between the two germline ends. The CDR3 sequence: CASSKMQIFDSSYEQYF. The CDR3 DNA reads as TGCGCCAGCAGCAAAATGCAAATTTTCGACAGTAGCTACGAGCAGTACTTC.

The chain recombines TRBV29-1 with TRBJ2-3, with a tentative D call TRBD2 (7 bases). Germline CDR1 SQVTM, CDR2 ANQGSEA. Trimming pared 6 bases from V and 4 bases from J, leaving 20 bases between. The CDR3 is 15 amino acids. As DNA, the CDR3 is TGCAGCGTCCCAAGGCCGGGGGGCATCGCAGATACGCAGTATTTT. It specifies CSVPRPGGIADTQYF.

This clonotype was seen ten or more times. The gene calls are TRBV7-3 and TRBJ2-3; 8 bases fit TRBD1. The CDR3 runs to 17 residues. Germline V CDR1 and CDR2: SGHTA, FQGTGA. V shed 3 bases, J shed 6 bases, and the junction held 14 bases outside the gene matches. CDR3 amino acids: CASSFPPGTGLGDTQYF. CDR3 DNA sequence: TGTGCCAGCAGCTTCCCCCCGGGGACAGGCCTAGGGGATACGCAGTATTTT.

This clonotype has ten or more counts. The genes are TRBV3-1 and TRBJ1-2; no firm D call. The V gene lost 3 bases and the J gene lost 6 bases, with 8 bases spanning the gap. The CDR3 loop spans 12 amino acids. Germline lookup yields CDR1 LGHDT and CDR2 YNNKEL (reference sequence). The CDR3 DNA follows: TGTGCCAGCAGCCATTCGGAGGATGGCTACACCTTC. It encodes CASSHSEDGYTF. Looking up the rest from reference TRBV3-1 and TRBJ1-2 gives the full variable domain: DTAVSQTPKYLVTQMGNDKSIKCEQNLGHDTMYWYKQDSKKFLKIMFSYNNKELIINETVPNRFSPKSPDKAHLNLHINSLELGDSAVYFCASSHSEDGYTFGSGTRLTVV.